Following are 21 T cell receptor beta chains from one sample sequenced in a study of T cell responses to AZD1222 COVID-19 vaccine. The table came from immunoSEQ multiplex PCR; TCRdb's copy has only in-frame clones and leaves some out. The sample lists about 140,000 clones; around 90% were seen once. The sample in question was peripheral blood, obtained 28 days after the second AZD1222 dose. The receptors were gathered from an adult who received the AZD1222 COVID-19 vaccine.

This rearrangement joins TRBV7-9 to TRBJ1-1; D gene unclear. V was clipped by 6 bases and J by 1 base, with 9 bases between them. The CDR3 consists of 13 residues. Germline V gene data show CDR1 as SEHNR and CDR2 as FQNEAQ (reference sequence). The CDR3 DNA follows: TGTGCCAGCAGTTACCCCCCGAACACTGAAGCTTTCTTT. This codes for CASSYPPNTEAFF.

The V call is TRBV5-1, the J call TRBJ2-1; 9 positions agree with TRBD2. Germline CDR1 and CDR2: SGHRS and YFSETQ. This CDR3 is 14 amino acids long. J lost 2 bases, V lost 4 bases, and 1 base had no gene match. In DNA form, the CDR3 reads TGCGCCAGCAGCACTAGCGGGCCCTACAATGAGCAGTTCTTC. Its translation: CASSTSGPYNEQFF.

The V call is TRBV2, the J call TRBJ2-1; 8 nucleotides agree with TRBD2. The V and J ends lost 5 bases and 6 bases, in that order; junction bases with no gene match: 6. Germline values: CDR1 SNHLY, CDR2 FYNNEI. The CDR3 sequence is 14 residues long. CDR3: CASSLAGLGNEQFF. For the CDR3, the DNA is TGTGCCAGCAGTTTAGCGGGACTCGGCAATGAGCAGTTCTTC.

This clone was observed a few times. This chain joins TRBV18 and TRBJ2-5; D unclear. Trimming removed 3 bases from V and 1 base from J, with 12 bases in between. The CDR3 extends over 15 amino acids. In germline, CDR1 is KGHSH, CDR2 LQKENI. CDR3 nucleotides: TGTGCCAGCTCACCGGGTGATGGAAGCCAAGAGACCCAGTACTTC. This sequence encodes CASSPGDGSQETQYF.

This clone has a single count. The chain carries TRBV5-5 and TRBJ2-5; 12 positions match TRBD2. Germline CDR1 reads SGHKS; CDR2 reads YYEKEE (reference sequence). V shed 4 bases, J shed 4 bases, and the junction held 5 bases outside the gene matches. The CDR3 has 15 amino acids. The DNA of the CDR3 is TGTGCCAGCAGCGGGGGACTAGCGGGCGGAGAGACCCAGTACTTC. Its translation: CASSGGLAGGETQYF.

This chain uses TRBV5-1 with TRBJ1-1; D uncertain. Trimming stripped 8 bases from V and 2 bases from J, with 16 bases between. CDR1 and CDR2 from the germline V gene are SGHRS and YFSETQ. The CDR3 extends over 14 amino acids. CDR3 in amino acids: CASSEGADNTEAFF. The CDR3 bases are TGCGCCAGTAGCGAGGGAGCGGATAACACTGAAGCTTTCTTT.

V is TRBV11-2 and J is TRBJ2-7; TRBD1 matches at 7 bases. This CDR3 has 17 amino acids. The germline CDR1 and CDR2 sequences are SGHAT and FQNNGV. V was clipped by 1 base and J by 1 base; unmatched bases: 10. The CDR3: CASSLGSQNRGSYEQYF. CDR3 bases: TGTGCCAGCAGCTTAGGGAGCCAAAACAGGGGATCCTACGAGCAGTACTTC.

The chain links TRBV3-1 (or the pseudogene TRBV3-2) to TRBJ1-2, with TRBD1 matching 9 bases. V dropped 5 bases and J dropped 10; count of bases not matched to a gene: 5. This CDR3 has 12 residues. Germline V gene lookup returns CDR1 LGHDT and CDR2 YNNKEL (reference sequence). The CDR3 DNA follows: TGTGCCAGCAGCTTCGGGACAGGGCCCTACACCTTC. Translated: CASSFGTGPYTF.

The chain employs TRBV27 and TRBJ2-5; weak D call: TRBD1 (6 bases). V gave up 0 bases and J gave up 5 bases, with 19 bases separating them. The germline V gene has CDR1 MNHEY and CDR2 SMNVEV (reference sequence). This CDR3 contains 17 residues. The CDR3 DNA sequence: TGTGCCAGCAGTTTATCATCTCTTCCCGGGACAAGGGAGACCCAGTACTTC. Encoded protein: CASSLSSLPGTRETQYF.

The rearrangement links TRBV24-1 to TRBJ2-2, with D possibly being TRBD1 or TRBD2 (5 bases each). The CDR3 length is 15 residues. Germline lookup yields CDR1 KGHDR and CDR2 SFDVKD. V gave up 4 bases and J gave up 0 bases, with 8 bases separating them. CDR3: CATSEGTANTGELFF. For the CDR3, the DNA is TGTGCCACCAGTGAAGGGACGGCGAACACCGGGGAGCTGTTTTTT.

The chain links TRBV10-3 to TRBJ2-2; tentative D call: TRBD1 (5 bases). Germline V gene sequence: CDR1 ENHRY, CDR2 SYGVKD. Trimming removed 3 bases at V and 8 bases at J, with 16 bases between. The CDR3 length is 15 residues. The CDR3 region has the DNA TGTGCCATCAGTGATAGGGGTGGTGAATCAGGGGAGCTGTTTTTT. The encoded protein is CAISDRGGESGELFF.

This clone was seen once. This chain joins TRBV25-1 and TRBJ1-1; no clear D gene. V lost 3 bases and J lost 4, with 6 bases in between. This CDR3 is 12 amino acids long. The germline gives CDR1 MGHDK, CDR2 SYGVNS. CDR3 sequence: CASSDGLTEAFF. In DNA form, the CDR3 reads TGTGCCAGCAGTGACGGACTCACTGAAGCTTTCTTT.

The chain employs TRBV2 and TRBJ2-7; D might be TRBD2 (6 bases). The ends were cut back, 2 bases at V and 3 bases at J, with 11 bases in the middle. Germline-derived CDR1 and CDR2 are SNHLY and FYNNEI. The CDR3 consists of 14 residues. CDR3 sequence: CASSEPGGVYEQYF. The CDR3, as DNA: TGTGCCAGCAGTGAACCCGGAGGGGTCTACGAGCAGTACTTC.

The CDR3 sequence is CATSDRSGNTGELFF. CDR3 coding DNA: TGTGCCACCAGTGATCGCTCAGGTAACACCGGGGAGCTGTTTTTT. The chain employs TRBV24-1 and TRBJ2-2; D is uncertain. Germline values: CDR1 KGHDR, CDR2 SFDVKD. This CDR3 has 15 residues. The V and J ends lost 3 bases and 2 bases respectively, with 9 bases between them.

The CDR3 here is CASSLARETQYF. The DNA of the CDR3 is TGTGCCAGCAGCTTAGCACGGGAGACCCAGTACTTC. J is TRBJ2-5 and V is TRBV7-9; no reliable D call. The CDR3 length is 12 residues. Germline V CDR1 and CDR2: SEHNR, FQNEAQ (reference sequence). The V end lost 0 bases, the J end lost 5 bases, and 4 bases lay between the germline ends. Drawing the rest from reference TRBV7-9 and TRBJ2-5, the complete variable domain is DTGVSQNPRHKITKRGQNVTFRCDPISEHNRLYWYRQTLGQGPEFLTYFQNEAQLEKSRLLSDRFSAERPKGSFSTLEIQRTEQGDSAMYLCASSLARETQYFGPGTRLLVL.

The V and J genes are TRBV30 and TRBJ1-1, with D maybe TRBD1 (5 bases). The CDR3 contains 14 residues. Germline V gene sequence: CDR1 GTSNPN, CDR2 SVGIG (reference sequence). Trimming took off 3 bases at V and 0 bases at J, with 11 bases between the two ends. The CDR3 DNA sequence: TGTGCCTGGAGCGGACAATTTATGAACACTGAAGCTTTCTTT. Translated: CAWSGQFMNTEAFF.

This clone was counted once. The chain combines TRBV4-2 with TRBJ2-7; D is possibly TRBD1 or TRBD2 (5 bases each). The CDR3 has 16 amino acids. Deletions cut 0 bases from V and 3 bases from J, with 15 bases between. Germline V CDR1 and CDR2: LGHNA, YNFKEQ. Here the CDR3 reads CASSQDGGASSYEQYF. CDR3 sequence (DNA): TGTGCCAGCAGCCAAGATGGTGGGGCTAGCAGCTACGAGCAGTACTTC.

This chain connects TRBV23-1 to TRBJ1-4, with TRBD1 identical over 9 bases. TRBV23-1 is an ORF, and what it does is uncertain. The length of the CDR3 is 14 residues. Germline trimming cut 8 bases from V and 6 bases from J; bases unmatched to any gene: 7. The CDR3 region is CASSGTGIHEKLFF. CDR3 DNA: TGCGCCAGCTCTGGGACAGGGATACATGAAAAACTGTTTTTT.

The chain couples TRBV30 to TRBJ1-1, with 8 bases fitting TRBD1. V was pared by 3 bases and J by 1 base, with 4 bases of the junction left unmatched. The CDR3 has 14 amino acids. Germline CDR1 is GTSNPN and CDR2 is SVGIG (reference sequence). CDR3: CAWSADRGNTEAFF. In DNA form, the CDR3 reads TGTGCCTGGAGCGCAGACAGGGGGAACACTGAAGCTTTCTTT.

The rearrangement links TRBV7-3 to TRBJ1-2; D is uncertain. CDR3 length equals 13 residues. V lost 6 bases and J lost 8, with 16 bases in between. Germline lookup yields CDR1 SGHTA and CDR2 FQGTGA. The CDR3 DNA reads as TGTGCCAGCAGTTCTCTACCTCGTTTGGGCTACACCTTC. It codes for CASSSLPRLGYTF. The full variable domain, with the rest looked up from reference TRBV7-3 and TRBJ1-2, is GAGVSQTPSNKVTEKGKYVELRCDPISGHTALYWYRQSLGQGPEFLIYFQGTGAADDSGLPNDRFFAVRPEGSVSTLKIQRTERGDSAVYLCASSSLPRLGYTFGSGTRLTVV.

This rearrangement joins TRBV6-2 or TRBV6-3 to TRBJ1-6, with no clear D. The germline gives CDR1 MNHEY, CDR2 SVGEGT. This CDR3 has 16 residues. Trimming cost V 2 bases and J 0 bases, with 8 bases left between them. The CDR3 spells CASSYMGSSYNSPLHF. The DNA of the CDR3 is TGTGCCAGCAGTTACATGGGGAGCTCCTATAATTCACCCCTCCACTTT.